The rows below give T cell receptor beta chains drawn from one sample of a study of T cells in narcolepsy. Profiling relied on immunoSEQ multiplex PCR, and the TCRdb table lists in-frame clones only, not all of them. The table has tens of thousands of clones, roughly four fifths seen once. The sequencing sample was made of CD45RA- memory CD4+ T cells from PBMCs. Source of these receptors: a human donor with narcolepsy. The CDR3 runs from the conserved cysteine through the conserved F or W. The order of the fields is clone size, J gene, D gene, CDR3 length, V gene, CDR3 protein, CDR3 DNA. D genes are given only for firm matches. Rows may omit the clone size; those that give it use once, few, many or a size class.

clone_size: -
j_call: TRBJ2-6
d_call: TRBD2
cdr3_length: 20
v_call: TRBV5-4
cdr3_aa: CASSPGLAGAFNSGANVLTF
cdr3_nt: TGTGCCAGCAGCCCCGGACTAGCGGGGGCGTTCAACTCTGGGGCCAACGTCCTGACTTTC

clone_size: -
j_call: TRBJ1-2
d_call: TRBD1
cdr3_length: 13
v_call: TRBV9
cdr3_aa: CASSPQDRGGYTF
cdr3_nt: TGTGCCAGCAGCCCTCAAGACAGGGGTGGCTACACCTTC

clone_size: few
j_call: TRBJ2-2
d_call: TRBD1
cdr3_length: 17
v_call: TRBV19
cdr3_aa: CASRPWRGQGNTGELFF
cdr3_nt: TGTGCCAGTAGACCATGGCGAGGACAGGGTAACACCGGGGAGCTGTTTTTT

clone_size: -
j_call: TRBJ1-1
d_call: -
cdr3_length: 13
v_call: TRBV6-1
cdr3_aa: CASRQNGYTEAFF
cdr3_nt: TGTGCCAGCAGACAAAACGGATACACTGAAGCTTTCTTT

clone_size: -
j_call: TRBJ1-5
d_call: TRBD1
cdr3_length: 16
v_call: TRBV6-4
cdr3_aa: CASPPGRTGGRQPQHF
cdr3_nt: TGTGCCAGCCCGCCAGGACGGACAGGGGGCCGCCAGCCCCAGCATTTT

clone_size: -
j_call: TRBJ2-7
d_call: TRBD2
cdr3_length: 15
v_call: TRBV19
cdr3_aa: CASSTWRGGEYEQYF
cdr3_nt: TGTGCCAGTAGTACGTGGAGGGGAGGGGAATACGAGCAGTACTTC

clone_size: -
j_call: TRBJ1-2
d_call: -
cdr3_length: 15
v_call: TRBV6-1
cdr3_aa: CASRKNTGPVYGYTF
cdr3_nt: TGTGCCAGCAGGAAAAATACTGGACCGGTCTATGGCTACACCTTC

clone_size: -
j_call: TRBJ1-1
d_call: -
cdr3_length: 13
v_call: TRBV12-5
cdr3_aa: CASGLNLNTEAFF
cdr3_nt: TGTGCTAGTGGTTTGAACCTGAACACTGAAGCTTTCTTT

clone_size: -
j_call: TRBJ1-2
d_call: -
cdr3_length: 14
v_call: TRBV9
cdr3_aa: CASTQLSSFYGYTF
cdr3_nt: TGTGCCAGCACCCAGCTAAGCAGTTTCTATGGCTACACCTTC

clone_size: -
j_call: TRBJ2-7
d_call: -
cdr3_length: 16
v_call: TRBV4-3
cdr3_aa: CASSQDAGWRAPEQYF
cdr3_nt: TGCGCCAGCAGCCAAGACGCCGGATGGAGGGCCCCCGAGCAGTACTTC

clone_size: few
j_call: TRBJ1-2
d_call: -
cdr3_length: 11
v_call: TRBV2
cdr3_aa: CASGVNYGYTF
cdr3_nt: TGTGCCTCGGGGGTTAACTATGGCTACACCTTC

clone_size: -
j_call: TRBJ1-2
d_call: TRBD1
cdr3_length: 13
v_call: TRBV7-6
cdr3_aa: CASSSGQNYGYTF
cdr3_nt: TGTGCCAGCAGTTCGGGACAGAACTATGGCTACACCTTC

clone_size: -
j_call: TRBJ2-7
d_call: -
cdr3_length: 16
v_call: TRBV6-8
cdr3_aa: CASSYSIGPGAREQYF
cdr3_nt: TGTGCCAGCAGTTACTCGATTGGACCGGGGGCTAGAGAGCAGTACTTC

clone_size: -
j_call: TRBJ2-7
d_call: -
cdr3_length: 14
v_call: TRBV4-2
cdr3_aa: CASSQDRLIGEQYF
cdr3_nt: TGTGCCAGCAGCCAAGATCGCCTGATTGGCGAGCAGTACTTC

clone_size: -
j_call: TRBJ2-7
d_call: TRBD2
cdr3_length: 15
v_call: TRBV6-6
cdr3_aa: CASSSLAGLSYEQYF
cdr3_nt: TGTGCCAGCAGCTCACTAGCGGGGCTTTCCTACGAGCAGTACTTC

clone_size: once
j_call: TRBJ2-2
d_call: TRBD1
cdr3_length: 15
v_call: TRBV5-1
cdr3_aa: CASTRDRTNTGELFF
cdr3_nt: TGCGCCAGCACCCGGGACAGGACGAACACCGGGGAGCTGTTTTTT

clone_size: -
j_call: TRBJ1-2
d_call: TRBD1
cdr3_length: 15
v_call: TRBV5-1
cdr3_aa: CASSSTGDLYVGYTF
cdr3_nt: TGCGCCAGCAGCTCTACAGGGGACCTCTATGTAGGCTACACCTTC

clone_size: -
j_call: TRBJ1-5
d_call: -
cdr3_length: 15
v_call: TRBV7-2
cdr3_aa: CASSSGSRSNQPQHF
cdr3_nt: TGTGCCAGCAGCTCCGGGTCCCGGAGCAATCAGCCCCAGCATTTT

clone_size: -
j_call: TRBJ2-1
d_call: -
cdr3_length: 13
v_call: TRBV6-6
cdr3_aa: CASSSQGNNEQFF
cdr3_nt: TGTGCCAGCAGTTCTCAGGGTAACAATGAGCAGTTCTTC

clone_size: few
j_call: TRBJ2-3
d_call: -
cdr3_length: 16
v_call: TRBV6-5
cdr3_aa: CASSYRPQGRSDTQYF
cdr3_nt: TGTGCCAGCAGTTACCGTCCGCAGGGGCGCTCAGATACGCAGTATTTT

clone_size: -
j_call: TRBJ1-2
d_call: -
cdr3_length: 13
v_call: TRBV27
cdr3_aa: CASRNQGDYGYTF
cdr3_nt: TGTGCCAGCAGGAACCAGGGTGACTATGGCTACACCTTC

clone_size: -
j_call: TRBJ2-4
d_call: TRBD1
cdr3_length: 16
v_call: TRBV5-4
cdr3_aa: CASSMGQGEPGNIQYF
cdr3_nt: TGTGCCAGCAGCATGGGACAGGGCGAGCCGGGAAACATTCAGTACTTC

clone_size: -
j_call: TRBJ2-1
d_call: -
cdr3_length: 15
v_call: TRBV14
cdr3_aa: CASSQEKGVGNEQFF
cdr3_nt: TGTGCCAGCAGCCAAGAAAAGGGGGTAGGCAATGAGCAGTTCTTC

clone_size: -
j_call: TRBJ1-1
d_call: TRBD1
cdr3_length: 17
v_call: TRBV11-2
cdr3_aa: CASSDRTGGPVNTEAFF
cdr3_nt: TGTGCCAGCAGCGACCGGACAGGGGGTCCCGTGAACACTGAAGCTTTCTTT

clone_size: -
j_call: TRBJ2-7
d_call: TRBD2
cdr3_length: 14
v_call: TRBV10-2
cdr3_aa: CATTPPSGGDEQYF
cdr3_nt: TGCGCCACCACCCCCCCTAGCGGGGGGGACGAGCAGTACTTC

clone_size: -
j_call: TRBJ1-1
d_call: -
cdr3_length: 13
v_call: TRBV6-1
cdr3_aa: CASSRQMNTEAFF
cdr3_nt: TGTGCCAGCAGTCGACAGATGAACACTGAAGCTTTCTTT

clone_size: -
j_call: TRBJ2-5
d_call: -
cdr3_length: 10
v_call: TRBV2
cdr3_aa: CASKEETQYF
cdr3_nt: TGTGCCAGCAAGGAGGAGACCCAGTACTTC

clone_size: -
j_call: TRBJ1-1
d_call: -
cdr3_length: 16
v_call: TRBV4-3
cdr3_aa: CASSQDPLGGNTEAFF
cdr3_nt: TGCGCCAGCAGCCAAGACCCCCTGGGGGGGAACACTGAAGCTTTCTTT

clone_size: -
j_call: TRBJ2-1
d_call: -
cdr3_length: 15
v_call: TRBV6-1
cdr3_aa: CASTPGAGTYNEQFF
cdr3_nt: TGTGCCAGCACCCCCGGGGCAGGGACCTACAATGAGCAGTTCTTC

clone_size: -
j_call: TRBJ2-6
d_call: -
cdr3_length: 15
v_call: TRBV5-1
cdr3_aa: CASSLQGFGANVLTF
cdr3_nt: TGCGCCAGCAGCTTGCAGGGCTTTGGGGCCAACGTCCTGACTTTC

clone_size: -
j_call: TRBJ2-5
d_call: -
cdr3_length: 15
v_call: TRBV5-1
cdr3_aa: CASSSSDGGGETQYF
cdr3_nt: TGCGCCAGCAGCTCCTCCGACGGCGGCGGAGAGACCCAGTACTTC

clone_size: -
j_call: TRBJ2-2
d_call: -
cdr3_length: 16
v_call: TRBV7-8
cdr3_aa: CASSLGTRVGTGELFF
cdr3_nt: TGTGCCAGCAGCTTAGGAACTAGGGTGGGCACCGGGGAGCTGTTTTTT

clone_size: few
j_call: TRBJ2-2
d_call: -
cdr3_length: 13
v_call: TRBV5-1
cdr3_aa: CASSSGNTGELFF
cdr3_nt: TGCGCCAGCAGTTCCGGGAACACCGGGGAGCTGTTTTTT

clone_size: -
j_call: TRBJ2-2
d_call: -
cdr3_length: 15
v_call: TRBV11-2
cdr3_aa: CASSLGDFGTGELFF
cdr3_nt: TGTGCCAGCAGCTTAGGGGACTTTGGTACCGGGGAGCTGTTTTTT

clone_size: -
j_call: TRBJ1-5
d_call: -
cdr3_length: 12
v_call: TRBV7-9
cdr3_aa: CASSFPGQPQHF
cdr3_nt: TGTGCCAGCAGCTTTCCCGGTCAGCCCCAGCATTTT

clone_size: -
j_call: TRBJ2-7
d_call: -
cdr3_length: 14
v_call: TRBV7-9
cdr3_aa: CASSLYGREHEQYF
cdr3_nt: TGTGCCAGCAGCTTATATGGCAGGGAACACGAGCAGTACTTC

clone_size: -
j_call: TRBJ1-3
d_call: -
cdr3_length: 11
v_call: TRBV30
cdr3_aa: CAWISGNTIYF
cdr3_nt: TGTGCCTGGATCTCTGGAAACACCATATATTTT

clone_size: -
j_call: TRBJ2-1
d_call: TRBD2
cdr3_length: 14
v_call: TRBV5-4
cdr3_aa: CASSLRGAYNEQFF
cdr3_nt: TGTGCCAGCAGCTTGCGGGGGGCCTACAATGAGCAGTTCTTC

clone_size: -
j_call: TRBJ2-5
d_call: -
cdr3_length: 15
v_call: TRBV11-3
cdr3_aa: CASSLGGTGEETQYF
cdr3_nt: TGTGCCAGCAGCTTAGGGGGTACCGGAGAAGAGACCCAGTACTTC

clone_size: -
j_call: TRBJ2-3
d_call: TRBD2
cdr3_length: 17
v_call: TRBV27
cdr3_aa: CASSRLSGGGATDTQYF
cdr3_nt: TGTGCCAGCAGCCGGCTTAGTGGCGGGGGGGCAACAGATACGCAGTATTTT

clone_size: -
j_call: TRBJ2-6
d_call: -
cdr3_length: 15
v_call: TRBV29-1
cdr3_aa: CSVEGQGVGANVLTF
cdr3_nt: TGCAGCGTTGAAGGTCAAGGGGTGGGGGCCAACGTCCTGACTTTC

clone_size: -
j_call: TRBJ1-5
d_call: -
cdr3_length: 13
v_call: TRBV5-1
cdr3_aa: CASSLGPGQPQHF
cdr3_nt: TGCGCCAGCAGCTTGGGGCCGGGGCAGCCCCAGCATTTT

clone_size: -
j_call: TRBJ1-3
d_call: -
cdr3_length: 15
v_call: TRBV28
cdr3_aa: CASSLAAGPGNTIYF
cdr3_nt: TGTGCCAGCAGTTTAGCGGCGGGCCCTGGAAACACCATATATTTT

clone_size: -
j_call: TRBJ2-3
d_call: TRBD2
cdr3_length: 16
v_call: TRBV4-2
cdr3_aa: CASSPRGSGGRDTQYF
cdr3_nt: TGTGCCAGCAGCCCCCGGGGTAGCGGGGGTAGAGATACGCAGTATTTT

clone_size: -
j_call: TRBJ2-7
d_call: -
cdr3_length: 13
v_call: TRBV29-1
cdr3_aa: CSVEQGVSYEQYF
cdr3_nt: TGCAGCGTTGAACAGGGCGTCAGCTACGAGCAGTACTTC

clone_size: -
j_call: TRBJ2-4
d_call: TRBD2
cdr3_length: 13
v_call: TRBV7-3
cdr3_aa: CASSLAGGNIQYF
cdr3_nt: TGTGCCAGCAGCCTAGCGGGGGGAAACATTCAGTACTTC

clone_size: -
j_call: TRBJ1-2
d_call: -
cdr3_length: 14
v_call: TRBV6-1
cdr3_aa: CASSYLDGNYGYTF
cdr3_nt: TGTGCCAGCAGCTATTTGGACGGGAACTATGGCTACACCTTC

clone_size: -
j_call: TRBJ1-1
d_call: -
cdr3_length: 13
v_call: TRBV7-2
cdr3_aa: CASSLQMNTEAFF
cdr3_nt: TGTGCCAGCAGCTTACAGATGAACACTGAAGCTTTCTTT

clone_size: once
j_call: TRBJ1-6
d_call: -
cdr3_length: 15
v_call: TRBV18
cdr3_aa: CASSPRDRTRSPLHF
cdr3_nt: TGTGCCAGCTCACCACGGGACCGGACTCGTTCACCCCTCCACTTT

clone_size: once
j_call: TRBJ2-5
d_call: -
cdr3_length: 13
v_call: TRBV5-4
cdr3_aa: CASSLQGKETQYF
cdr3_nt: TGTGCCAGCAGCTTACAGGGTAAAGAGACCCAGTACTTC

clone_size: -
j_call: TRBJ1-1
d_call: TRBD1
cdr3_length: 14
v_call: TRBV6-5
cdr3_aa: CASTEGGRDTEAFF
cdr3_nt: TGTGCCAGCACTGAAGGGGGCCGAGACACTGAAGCTTTCTTT